This TCR beta chain came from a study of T cells in pancreatic ductal adenocarcinoma. Study-level findings and limits: Unique clonotypes were around 8-fold more numerous in blood than in tumor.

As regards this clone: As yet, its antigen is unknown.

Sequencing used immunoSEQ multiplex PCR; TCRdb keeps in-frame clones, though not all of them. The repertoire includes 5,000 or so clones, 72% of them detected once, and about 10% sits in the top ten. Surgery without prior neoadjuvant therapy was the treatment of the selected pancreatic ductal adenocarcinoma patients. This TCR was recovered from a human donor with pancreatic ductal adenocarcinoma. The sequenced sample was pancreatic tumor tissue.

This CDR3 is CASSLTGGGVDTQYF. The CDR3 coding sequence is TGTGCCAGCAGTCTCACAGGGGGCGGGGTAGATACGCAGTATTTT. V is TRBV5-4 and J is TRBJ2-3; 9 bases map to TRBD1. V dropped 5 bases and J dropped 5; count of bases not matched to a gene: 9. CDR1 is SGHNT and CDR2 is YYREEE in the germline V gene (reference sequence). The CDR3 spans 15 residues.